Below, one T cell receptor (beta chain) is given with its context. The data belong to a study of T-cell reconstitution after alpha-beta-depleted transplantation in children. Unique molecular identifiers were used in preparing the TCRbeta library. TCRdb re-called the PCR reads with MiXCR, one entry per CDR3 protein. The sample records some 400,000 distinct CDR3 sequences, 20% being singletons. Germline CDR1 reads SGHAT; CDR2 reads FQNNGV. Trimming removed 5 bases from V and 4 bases from J, with 14 bases in between. This CDR3 comprises 14 residues. The sequence came from a human donor who donated a stem cell graft to a child with acute myeloid leukemia. The genes are TRBV11-2 and TRBJ1-1; tentatively, D is TRBD1 (6 bases). The sample was PBMCs from the stem cell graft donor, taken from the stem cell graft. The CDR3 DNA follows: TGTGCCAGCAGCGCGCAACAGGGATTCACTGAAGCTTTCTTT. It specifies CASSAQQGFTEAFF.